The source of this TCR beta chain is a study of radiation and T cells in renal cell carcinoma. Assay: immunoSEQ multiplex PCR; the TCRdb copy retains only in-frame clones and omits some. The sample holds under 9,000 clones, roughly 69% seen once. Germline assignment: CDR1 MDHEN and CDR2 SYDVKM. V was trimmed by 6 bases and J by 7 bases, leaving 15 bases between them. The CDR3 has 13 amino acids. The study's findings and limits: Dominant CDR3 motifs occupied more repertoire in irradiated than control tumors. Intratumoral heterogeneity was not captured in these approximately 1 g regions.

The treatment denotes: treatment-naive control, cytoreductive nephrectomy. Controls included a handful of female and about 12 male donors, resected 2011 to 2014. A remark on this clone: As yet, its antigen is unknown.

V is TRBV28 and J is TRBJ2-5; D possibly uses TRBD1 or TRBD2 (6 bases each). Sequences were derived from tumor tissue, sampled from a patient whose treatment was nephrectomy without radiotherapy. The receptor was isolated from a man aged 60 to 69 with renal cell carcinoma. The CDR3 protein is CASRQGLWGTQYF. DNA of the CDR3: TGTGCCAGCAGACAGGGACTTTGGGGGACCCAGTACTTC.